One TCR beta chain is described in this entry. The sample originates from a study of blood T cell repertoires in COVID-19. Overall study: Sample material is recorded as cDNA or gDNA derived from T cells, B-cell-depleted T cells, or PBMCs.

Original analysis: From reference gene primer amplification, estimates of nucleated cell counts were derived. The method was immunoSEQ multiplex PCR; TCRdb's version includes in-frame clones alone and lacks a portion of them. Clonal size and the V and J genes are those of that table, whereas D and trimming came from the DNA. The sample has around 300,000 clones, over 75% seen once; the top ten hold around 7.8%. V was clipped by 3 bases and J by 4 bases; unmatched bases: 2. The CDR3 is made up of 14 amino acids. Per the germline V gene, CDR1 is KGHSH and CDR2 is LQKENI. The chain combines TRBV18 with TRBJ2-2; the match to TRBD2 covers 7 bases. Sequencing was carried out using peripheral blood. The sequence was obtained from a human donor in a cohort sampled during active COVID-19. CDR3 sequence: CASSPTGGTGELFF. The CDR3 DNA reads TGTGCCAGCTCACCTACGGGGGGCACCGGGGAGCTGTTTTTT.